This TCR beta chain derives from a study of CD8+ T cells in alopecia areata. For the study at large: Using the percentage of affected scalp area, treated patients' severity was scored. Study-wide results and limits: Possibly as an HLA-related effect, TCR sharing across patients appeared less clear than in mice. Relative to normal scalp, lesional scalp, especially alopecia totalis/universalis, showed higher clonality.

Comment on this clone: The antigen remains undetermined.

Treatment given: oral pan-JAK inhibitor, 5-10 mg twice daily. RNA extraction was followed by reverse transcription into cDNA, which acted as the sequencing template. The method was immunoSEQ multiplex PCR; TCRdb's version includes in-frame clones alone and lacks a portion of them. Of more than 200,000 clones in the sample, roughly 44% were seen once. The source material was CD4+ T cells sorted from blood, sampled at approximately week 36, from a patient treated with tofacitinib. This receptor was identified in a human donor with alopecia areata.

The CDR3 protein is CASSLVASRGYGYTF. The CDR3 DNA reads as TGCGCCAGCAGCTTGGTTGCCTCCCGCGGCTATGGCTACACCTTC. The rearrangement links TRBV5-1 to TRBJ1-2; no firm D call. This CDR3 has 15 residues. Trimming removed 0 bases at V and 4 bases at J, with 13 bases between. The germline CDR1 and CDR2 sequences are SGHRS and YFSETQ.